The present entry profiles one T cell receptor (beta chain) with its context. Libraries were prepared by immunoSEQ multiplex PCR; TCRdb keeps only in-frame clonotypes and omits some of them. The sample table includes roughly 200,000 clones. The sample originates from a study of control samples from healthy donors and cancer patients. The sequenced sample was blood. The source is a woman under 40 in good health.

The CDR3 nucleotides read TGTGCCAGCAGCGCAGAATCACAGGGGGTGATTGATTCACCCCTCCACTTT. It codes for CASSAESQGVIDSPLHF. This chain uses TRBV9 with TRBJ1-6; TRBD1 matches 8 bases. Looked up from germline, CDR1 is SGDLS and CDR2 is YYNGEE. The V segment lost 3 bases and the J segment 8 bases; nucleotides outside the gene matches: 13. The CDR3 has 17 amino acids.